This T cell receptor (beta chain) was captured in a study of prognosis after radiotherapy for stage I lung cancer. This clonotype was seen at least ten times. Trimming removed 1 base from V and 3 bases from J, with 6 bases in between. This CDR3 has 13 amino acids. Germline V CDR1 and CDR2: SGHDT, YYEEEE. Genomic DNA yielded TCR beta CDR3, amplified by two-round multiplex PCR. Amplification during the initial PCR round employed primers specific to each TRBV and TRBJ gene. TCRdb re-called the multiplex PCR reads with MiXCR, one entry per CDR3 protein. Among roughly 14,000 distinct CDR3 sequences listed, 25% to 40% were seen once.

The specimen comprised PBMCs, sampled before or after stereotactic body radiation therapy (not recorded which). This TCR was sampled from a donor aged 50 or older with non-small cell lung cancer. The rearrangement uses TRBV5-6 and TRBJ2-3, with D hard to call. In DNA, the CDR3 is TGTGCCAGCAGCTTGCTTCGAACAGATACGCAGTATTTT. Translated: CASSLLRTDTQYF.